This paragraph covers one T cell receptor beta chain sequence. Some clones are missing from TCRdb's copy, which holds only in-frame ones; the method was immunoSEQ multiplex PCR. The sample consists of about 370,000 clones, just over 90% of them appearing once. Enrolled through a virtual design, the participants were between roughly 18 and 90 years of age and came from roughly 22 US areas. Participants had their cohort set by participant-reported clinical history. During the 2 weeks before they entered the study, exposed participants had met someone with a PCR-confirmed or clinician-diagnosed COVID-19 case. The sample originates from a study of blood T cell repertoires in COVID-19. The CDR3 is made up of 15 amino acids. Per germline, CDR1 MNHEY and CDR2 SVGAGI. The V gene end was trimmed by 5 bases and the J gene end by 2 bases; junction bases not matched to a gene: 5.

The clonotype comes from a woman in her 40s who had been exposed to COVID-19. The sample consisted of PBMCs or T cells enriched from blood (not recorded which). The J gene is TRBJ2-5, the V gene TRBV6-5, with 10 bases fitting TRBD2. The CDR3 loop is CASSLIAGGQETQYF. The CDR3 DNA reads as TGTGCCAGCAGTCTGATAGCGGGGGGACAAGAGACCCAGTACTTC.